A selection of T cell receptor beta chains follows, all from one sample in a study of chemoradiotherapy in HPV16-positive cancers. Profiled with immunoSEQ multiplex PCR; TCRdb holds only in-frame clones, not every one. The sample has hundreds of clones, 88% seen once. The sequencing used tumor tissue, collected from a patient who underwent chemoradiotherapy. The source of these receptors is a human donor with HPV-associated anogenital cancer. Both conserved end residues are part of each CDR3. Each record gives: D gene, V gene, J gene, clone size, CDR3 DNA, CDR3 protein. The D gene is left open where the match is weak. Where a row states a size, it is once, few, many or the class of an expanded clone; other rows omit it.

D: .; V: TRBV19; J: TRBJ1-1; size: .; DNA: TGTGCCAGTACCCCGTATCACAGTAGGAACACTGAAGCTTTCTTT; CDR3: CASTPYHSRNTEAFF
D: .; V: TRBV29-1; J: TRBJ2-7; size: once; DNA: TGCAGCGCCGGGACTCCTACCTACGAGCAGTACTTC; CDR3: CSAGTPTYEQYF
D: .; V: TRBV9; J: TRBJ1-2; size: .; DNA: TGTGCCAGCAGCCTGGACGCTCTGCCCTATGGCTACACCTTC; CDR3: CASSLDALPYGYTF
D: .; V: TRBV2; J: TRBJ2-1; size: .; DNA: TGTGCCAGCAGGGCAGGGGCGGGCAATGAGCAGTTCTTC; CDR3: CASRAGAGNEQFF
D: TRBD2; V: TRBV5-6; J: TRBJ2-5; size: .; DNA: TGTGCCAGCAGCCGCCTGTTGGCGGGGGGGCCTCAGGAGACCCAGTACTTC; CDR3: CASSRLLAGGPQETQYF
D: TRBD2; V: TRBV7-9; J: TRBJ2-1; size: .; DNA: TGTGCCAGCAGCTATCCTGGGACTAGCGGGGTGAGCTCCTACAATGAGCAGTTCTTC; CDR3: CASSYPGTSGVSSYNEQFF
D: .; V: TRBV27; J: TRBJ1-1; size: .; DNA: TGTGCCAGCAGTTTATCCGGACAAACTGAAGCTTTCTTT; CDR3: CASSLSGQTEAFF
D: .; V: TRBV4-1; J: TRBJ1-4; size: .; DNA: TGCGCCAGCAGCCAAGTGGCAGGCAATGAAAAACTGTTTTTT; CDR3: CASSQVAGNEKLFF
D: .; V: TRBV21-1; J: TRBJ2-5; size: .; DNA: TGTGCCAGCAGCAAAGTTGAGGGCGGGGGGGCGAAAGAGACCCAGTACTTC; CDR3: CASSKVEGGGAKETQYF
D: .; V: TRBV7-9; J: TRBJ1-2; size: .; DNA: TGTGCCAGCAGCTTAGATCGAGATGGCTACACCTTC; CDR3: CASSLDRDGYTF
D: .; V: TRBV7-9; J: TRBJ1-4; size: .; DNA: TGTGCCAGCAGTTCCACAGAGTGGATTAATGAAAAACTGTTTTTT; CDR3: CASSSTEWINEKLFF
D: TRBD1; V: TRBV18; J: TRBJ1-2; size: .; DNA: TGTGCCAGCTCACCACCGGAGGGGGCTAACCGTGGCTACACCTTC; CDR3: CASSPPEGANRGYTF
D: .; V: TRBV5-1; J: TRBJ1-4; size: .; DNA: TGCGCCAGCAGCCCTCTAGGGGGGCCTCGAACTAATGAAAAACTGTTTTTT; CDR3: CASSPLGGPRTNEKLFF
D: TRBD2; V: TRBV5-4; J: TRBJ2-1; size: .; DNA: TGTGCCAGCAGCTTTAGCGGGGGAACTTACAATGAGCAGTTCTTC; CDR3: CASSFSGGTYNEQFF
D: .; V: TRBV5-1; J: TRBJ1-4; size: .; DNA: TGCGCCAGCAGCAGAGGCACAGGAACTAATGAAAAACTGTTTTTT; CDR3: CASSRGTGTNEKLFF
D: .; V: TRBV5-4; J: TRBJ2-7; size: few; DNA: TGTGCCAGCAGCTTGAAAGAGAGCTTAAGAGGGGAGCAGTACTTC; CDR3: CASSLKESLRGEQYF
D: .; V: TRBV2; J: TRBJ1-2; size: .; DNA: TGTGCCAGCAGTGATGGGGAAGCCTATGGCTACACCTTC; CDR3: CASSDGEAYGYTF
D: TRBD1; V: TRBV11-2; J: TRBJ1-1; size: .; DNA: TGTGCCAGCAGCTCCACAGGGGGCGGAGAAGCTTTCTTT; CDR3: CASSSTGGGEAFF
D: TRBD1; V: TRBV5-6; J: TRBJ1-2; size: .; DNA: TGTGCCAGCAGCCCCGTACAGGGGATAGAGGATGGCTACACCTTC; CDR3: CASSPVQGIEDGYTF
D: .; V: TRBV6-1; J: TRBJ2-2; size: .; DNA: TGTGCCAGCAGAGGACCTGCGAACACCGGGGAGCTGTTTTTT; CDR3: CASRGPANTGELFF
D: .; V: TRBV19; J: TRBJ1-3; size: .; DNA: TGTGCCAGTAGTATAGACAGGCGAGGAAACACCATATATTTT; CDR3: CASSIDRRGNTIYF
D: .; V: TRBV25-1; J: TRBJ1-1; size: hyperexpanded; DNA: TGTGCCAGCAGGAGGAGAAGGGGGATGAACACTGAAGCTTTCTTT; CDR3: CASRRRRGMNTEAFF
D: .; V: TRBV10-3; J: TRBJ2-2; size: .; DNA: TGTGCCATCAGTGAGGACTACACCGGGGAGCTGTTTTTT; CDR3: CAISEDYTGELFF
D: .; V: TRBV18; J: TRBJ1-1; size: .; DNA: TGTGCCAGCTCACCATTAACAGACATGAACACTGAAGCTTTCTTT; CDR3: CASSPLTDMNTEAFF
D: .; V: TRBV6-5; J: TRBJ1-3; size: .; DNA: TGTGCCAGCAGTTACTCGAATCGGATGCGGGGAAACACCATATATTTT; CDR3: CASSYSNRMRGNTIYF
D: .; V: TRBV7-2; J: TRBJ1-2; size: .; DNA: TGTGCCAGCAGCTTACCGGACTCCGATTATGGCTACACCTTC; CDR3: CASSLPDSDYGYTF
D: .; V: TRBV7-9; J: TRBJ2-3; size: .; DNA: TGTGCCAGCAGCTTACAGGGGACAGATACGCAGTATTTT; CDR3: CASSLQGTDTQYF
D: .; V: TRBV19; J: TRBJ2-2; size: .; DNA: TGTGCCAGTAGTATGGCTGGGGGGAGCACCGGGGAGCTGTTTTTT; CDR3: CASSMAGGSTGELFF
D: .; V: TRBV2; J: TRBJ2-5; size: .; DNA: TGTGCCAGCAGTGAGGTCGAGGAGTACCCTAAAGAGACCCAGTACTTC; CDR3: CASSEVEEYPKETQYF
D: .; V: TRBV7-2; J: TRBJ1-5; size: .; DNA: TGTGCCAGCAGCCCTCGGGTGGGTCAGCCCCAGCATTTT; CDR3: CASSPRVGQPQHF
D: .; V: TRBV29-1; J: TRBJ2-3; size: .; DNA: TGCAGCGTGTTACTAGGTTTCGACACAGATACGCAGTATTTT; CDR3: CSVLLGFDTDTQYF